The entry below gives a single TCR beta chain sequence along with its context. What it binds is unknown. Sequencing was performed with immunoSEQ multiplex PCR; in TCRdb, only in-frame clones are kept and a portion is missing. The table has approximately 99,000 clones, approximately 90% seen once; the top ten hold about 8.1%. The data stem from a study of T cell responses to AZD1222 COVID-19 vaccine. V lost 5 bases, J lost 0 bases, and 8 bases lay in between. The CDR3 runs 15 residues. Germline CDR1 reads MNHEY; CDR2 reads SVGAGI. Study findings and constraints: Regions 160-218 and 743-854 held dominance among vaccine-associated CD4 TCRs, which spanned spike. A mostly white British donor set with more females was recruited, and clonal diversity was possibly underestimated.

This clonotype originated in an adult who received the AZD1222 COVID-19 vaccine. The material was peripheral blood, obtained 28 days after the second AZD1222 dose. The chain carries TRBV6-5 and TRBJ2-6; D not certain. The chain's CDR3 is CASSPVVSGANVLTF. CDR3 DNA sequence: TGTGCCAGCAGTCCAGTTGTCTCTGGGGCCAACGTCCTGACTTTC.